The T cell receptor beta chain described here comes from a study of human T cells and chemical hapten exposure. As for the study in general: There were per-sample TCR yield variations, arising mainly from small pooled library volume differences.

There are a few counts of this clonotype. Germline V gene data show CDR1 as SGHAT and CDR2 as FQDESV (reference sequence). CDR3 length equals 13 residues. The V end lost 5 bases, the J end lost 6 bases, and 13 bases lay between the germline ends. Unique molecular identifiers were affixed to discrete cDNA molecules within the library. Per the original data handling: Individual samples carried between 23,224 and 690,600 TCRs, with 95,638 as the median. TCRdb analysed the RACE reads with MiXCR anew, one entry per CDR3 protein. TCRdb's processing, not the authors', yielded these V and J calls. The sample consists of 250,000 or so distinct CDR3 sequences, around 7.3% of them appearing once. Documented time point: pre-sensitization, week 0. The treatment here: therapeutic diphenylcyclopropenone sensitization with weekly scalp DPC.

This chain joins TRBV11-1 and TRBJ1-2; D is uncertain. Specimen: whole blood, collected in connection with sensitization to the hapten diphenylcyclopropenone (DPC). The receptor was derived from a man younger than 35 with alopecia areata. Some clones in this sample may be carry-over from other donors' samples. Written as DNA, the CDR3 is TGTGCCAGCAGCAATTGGGGAGATAATGGCTACACCTTC. This gives the protein CASSNWGDNGYTF.